The 8 T cell receptor beta chains given below trace back to one sample, sequenced in a study of blood T cells in healthy people across ages (dated by TCRdb to between 2014 and 2016). The method behind the library was 5' RACE. Instrument used: Illumina HiSeq 2500. A second PCR of 7 to 11 cycles was run with a J-beta primer mix and a sample-barcoded 5' primer. In-frame beta chains were kept once TCRdb had trimmed the public reads at Q25 with fastp and called clones with MiXCR. Identical CDR3 proteins give one entry, which carries the most common genes and DNA. This sample gives around 650,000 distinct CDR3 sequences in total; 32% of them show up just once. Of the sample, approximately 15% falls within the top ten clones. Material: blood. These receptors were taken from an elderly woman in good health. Donor details come from another sample of the same person, matched by shared clones.

The chain links TRBV20-1 to TRBJ2-1; D gene unclear. Germline values: CDR1 DFQATT, CDR2 SNEGSKA (reference sequence). The length of the CDR3 is 10 residues. The V end lost 7 bases, the J end lost 3 bases, and 4 bases lay between the germline ends. CDR3 region: CSVSYNEQFF. The CDR3 DNA sequence: TGCAGTGTAAGCTACAATGAGCAGTTCTTC.

In this sample, this clonotype turned up a few times. The rearrangement links TRBV20-1 to TRBJ2-3, with no clear D. The V gene lost 4 bases and the J gene lost 0 bases, with 17 bases spanning the gap. This CDR3 contains 16 residues. CDR1 is DFQATT, CDR2 SNEGSKA, per germline (reference sequence). DNA for the CDR3: TGCAGTGCTAAAATCTTCGGCACGGAAAGCACAGATACGCAGTATTTT. Its translation: CSAKIFGTESTDTQYF.

This clonotype appeared many times. The CDR3 sequence: CSARDPRRGETQYF. The CDR3 region has the DNA TGCAGTGCTCGGGACCCGCGGAGGGGAGAGACCCAGTACTTC. The chain joins TRBV20-1 to TRBJ2-5; D is perhaps TRBD2 (6 bases). Between the trimmed V and J ends, which lost 5 bases and 4 bases, there was a span of 17 bases. Germline V lookup: CDR1 DFQATT, CDR2 SNEGSKA (reference sequence). CDR3 length: 14 residues.

Of note for this clonotype: This may be a read error: a much more frequent sequence differs by one nucleotide. This rearrangement joins TRBV5-1 to TRBJ2-1, with TRBD2 matching over 12 bases. In germline, CDR1 is SGHRS, CDR2 YFSETQ. With 9 bases clipped from V and 5 bases from J, the junction kept 9 bases outside the gene matches. The CDR3 totals 15 residues. The CDR3 loop is CANRRTSGVNNEQFF. CDR3 DNA: TGCGCCAACAGGAGGACTAGCGGGGTTAACAATGAGCAGTTCTTC.

At least ten counts were recorded for this clonotype. The V call is TRBV2, the J call TRBJ2-7, with D perhaps being TRBD1 or TRBD2 (5 bases each). The germline V and J ends were trimmed by 9 bases and 2 bases, with 17 bases remaining between them. This CDR3 is 14 amino acids long. Germline-derived CDR1 and CDR2 are SNHLY and FYNNEI. The CDR3, as DNA: TGTGCCAGTTCAAAGGACGGGGCCGCCTACGAGCAGTACTTC. It yields the protein CASSKDGAAYEQYF. The whole variable domain, remainder taken from reference TRBV2 and TRBJ2-7, is EPEVTQTPSHQVTQMGQEVILRCVPISNHLYFYWYRQILGQKVEFLVSFYNNEISEKSEIFDDQFSVERPDGSNFTLKIRSTKLEDSAMYFCASSKDGAAYEQYFGPGTRLTVT.

The chain is built from TRBV6-5 and TRBJ1-1; D might be TRBD1 (5 bases). Looked up from germline, CDR1 is MNHEY and CDR2 is SVGAGI. The CDR3 loop spans 15 amino acids. The germline V and J ends were trimmed by 6 bases and 3 bases, with 17 bases remaining between them. CDR3: CASSPDRGLDTEAFF. The DNA for the CDR3 is TGTGCCAGCAGCCCGGATAGGGGCCTGGACACTGAAGCTTTCTTT.

Note on this clonotype: With a much larger clone just one base away, this may be a read error. The J gene is TRBJ2-1, the V gene TRBV15; D is perhaps TRBD2 (6 bases). Germline-derived CDR1 and CDR2 are LNHNV and YYDKDF (reference sequence). The CDR3 has 13 amino acids. V was clipped by 3 bases and J by 14 bases, with 17 bases between them. CDR3 coding DNA: TGTGCCACCAGCAGGGCCTGGGACTTGAAGGAGTTCTTC. It yields the protein CATSRAWDLKEFF. Supplemented by reference TRBV15 and TRBJ2-1, the full variable domain reads DAMVIQNPRYQVTQFGKPVTLSCSQTLNHNVMYWYQQKSSQAPKLLFHYYDKDFNNEADTPDNFQSRRPNTSFCFLDIRSPGLGDTAMYLCATSRAWDLKEFFGPGTRLTVL.

As DNA, the CDR3 is TGTGCCAGCAGAACGCCGACTAGCGCAGTTCTGGGCTACAATGAGCAGTTCTTC. This encodes CASRTPTSAVLGYNEQFF. The chain joins TRBV6-2 or TRBV6-3 to TRBJ2-1; 8 nucleotides agree with TRBD2. Trimming removed 6 bases from V and 3 bases from J; junction bases left unmatched: 16. The germline CDR1 and CDR2 sequences are MNHEY and SVGEGT. This CDR3 has 18 amino acids.